The 17 T cell receptor beta chains reported below all come from one sample, sequenced in a study of T cell responses to AZD1222 COVID-19 vaccine. TCRdb's copy holds only in-frame clones and misses some; the assay was immunoSEQ multiplex PCR. The sample holds around 110,000 clones, 92% seen once. Sequences were derived from peripheral blood, sampled 28 days after the second AZD1222 dose. These receptors were taken from an adult who received the AZD1222 COVID-19 vaccine.

This chain joins TRBV7-2 and TRBJ1-1; D is possibly TRBD1 (5 bases). The CDR3 length is 13 residues. Trimming took 2 bases from V and 4 from J, leaving 8 bases between them. The germline V gene has CDR1 SGHTA and CDR2 FQGNSA. The CDR3 coding sequence is TGTGCCAGCAGCTTACGGGGCCCCACTGAAGCTTTCTTT. As protein: CASSLRGPTEAFF.

The chain couples TRBV3-1 (or the pseudogene TRBV3-2) to TRBJ2-2; no clear D. Trimming removed 3 bases at V and 2 bases at J, with 4 bases between. The CDR3 extends over 13 amino acids. Germline CDR1 and CDR2: LGHDT and YNNKEL (reference sequence). The DNA for the CDR3 is TGTGCCAGCAGCCACAAAAACACCGGGGAGCTGTTTTTT. Residues: CASSHKNTGELFF.

The chain has TRBV6-5 and TRBJ1-5, with no clear D. The V end was cut by 2 bases, the J end by 4 bases, with 6 bases between. The length of the CDR3 is 13 residues. The germline V gene encodes CDR1 MNHEY and CDR2 SVGAGI. The CDR3 reads CASSYNWNQPQHF. CDR3 coding DNA: TGTGCCAGCAGTTACAACTGGAATCAGCCCCAGCATTTT.

The V call is TRBV27, the J call TRBJ1-6; possibly TRBD1 for D (5 bases). The CDR3 runs to 15 residues. V was clipped by 6 bases and J by 4 bases, with 13 bases between them. In germline, CDR1 is MNHEY, CDR2 SMNVEV (reference sequence). The CDR3 bases are TGTGCCAGCAGATACCGGGACCGTTATAATTCACCCCTCCACTTT. It is translated as CASRYRDRYNSPLHF.

The chain employs TRBV19 and TRBJ2-1; D is uncertain. The CDR3 totals 13 residues. In germline, CDR1 is LNHDA, CDR2 SQIVND (reference sequence). Trimming took off 5 bases at V and 5 bases at J, with 10 bases between the two ends. The CDR3 coding sequence is TGTGCCAGTAGTCGGCCCTCAAACAATGAGCAGTTCTTC. Its translation is CASSRPSNNEQFF.

The chain is built from TRBV18 and TRBJ1-3; D ambiguous. With 6 bases removed from V and 1 base from J, the gap between germline ends came to 10 bases. The CDR3 is 14 amino acids. Germline lookup yields CDR1 KGHSH and CDR2 LQKENI. The CDR3 DNA reads as TGTGCCAGCTCGCCAAATAGATCTGGAAACACCATATATTTT. It codes for CASSPNRSGNTIYF.

The rearrangement uses TRBV9 and TRBJ2-6; no definite D call. CDR3 length equals 16 residues. The ends were cut back, 0 bases at V and 0 bases at J, with 7 bases in the middle. Per germline, CDR1 SGDLS and CDR2 YYNGEE. The CDR3 region is CASSVGPISGANVLTF. The CDR3 DNA sequence: TGTGCCAGCAGCGTAGGCCCTATCTCTGGGGCCAACGTCCTGACTTTC.

This clone was seen only a few times. The chain couples TRBV5-1 to TRBJ1-3; D gene uncertain. Per the germline V gene, CDR1 is SGHRS and CDR2 is YFSETQ. Deletions cut 1 base from V and 5 bases from J, with 7 bases between. The CDR3 length is 13 residues. CDR3 nucleotide sequence: TGCGCCAGCAGCTTGAACGGACGAAACACCATATATTTT. This encodes CASSLNGRNTIYF.

The rearrangement uses TRBV10-3 and TRBJ1-2, with 8 bases matching TRBD1. V trimming: 5 bases; J trimming: 6 bases; junction bases outside the gene matches: 8. The CDR3 totals 14 residues. Germline assignment: CDR1 ENHRY and CDR2 SYGVKD. Here the CDR3 reads CAISSLDRENGYTF. CDR3 nucleotides: TGTGCCATCAGTTCTTTGGACAGGGAGAATGGCTACACCTTC.

J is TRBJ1-1 and V is TRBV29-1; TRBD1 aligns across 7 bases. The germline V gene has CDR1 SQVTM and CDR2 ANQGSEA. This CDR3 is built from 13 residues. V was pared by 7 bases and J by 0 bases, with 5 bases of the junction left unmatched. Here the CDR3 reads CSARGQMNTEAFF. CDR3 DNA: TGCAGCGCCCGGGGACAGATGAACACTGAAGCTTTCTTT.

The V and J genes are TRBV5-1 and TRBJ1-5, with 8 bases aligning to TRBD1. Trimming took 0 bases from V and 7 from J; bases not matched to a gene: 6. The germline CDR1 and CDR2 sequences are SGHRS and YFSETQ. The CDR3 is 15 residues long. CDR3 nucleotide sequence: TGCGCCAGCAGCTTGGAGGCAGGGGGCGCCCAGCCCCAGCATTTT. The encoded protein is CASSLEAGGAQPQHF.

V gene TRBV4-2 combines with J gene TRBJ2-3, with a tentative D call TRBD2 (6 bases). The CDR3 runs to 15 residues. In germline, CDR1 is LGHNA, CDR2 YNFKEQ. Trimming shortened V by 1 base and J by 2 bases, and 10 bases separated the two germline ends. CDR3 nucleotides: TGTGCCAGCAGCCAAGGGAGGGAGCCCACAGATACGCAGTATTTT. As protein: CASSQGREPTDTQYF.

This sequence joins TRBV12-5 and TRBJ2-2; 7 bases are shared with TRBD1. With 0 bases clipped from V and 1 base from J, the junction kept 8 bases outside the gene matches. The CDR3 has 18 amino acids. The germline V gene encodes CDR1 LGHNT and CDR2 FRNRAP. This CDR3 is CASGLVLVRQGNTGELFF. DNA for the CDR3: TGTGCTAGTGGTTTGGTCCTGGTTCGACAGGGGAACACCGGGGAGCTGTTTTTT.

The chain combines TRBV4-2 with TRBJ2-7; 8 bases line up with TRBD2. The CDR3 contains 17 residues. Germline CDR1 and CDR2: LGHNA and YNFKEQ. V shed 0 bases, J shed 3 bases, and the junction held 10 bases outside the gene matches. The CDR3 sequence: CASSQDVFPTSVYEQYF. In nucleotides, the CDR3 is TGTGCCAGCAGCCAAGATGTATTCCCGACTAGCGTCTACGAGCAGTACTTC.

The chain recombines TRBV5-4 with TRBJ2-1; 9 bases align to TRBD2. V dropped 0 bases and J dropped 5; count of bases not matched to a gene: 3. From germline, CDR1 is SGHNT and CDR2 YYREEE (reference sequence). CDR3 size: 15 residues. This chain's CDR3 is CASSLASGNNNEQFF. CDR3 nucleotides: TGTGCCAGCAGCTTGGCTAGCGGGAATAACAATGAGCAGTTCTTC.

V usage is TRBV4-2 and J usage is TRBJ2-2; 9 bases align to TRBD2. Germline V gives CDR1 LGHNA, CDR2 YNFKEQ. This CDR3 spans 17 amino acids. The V and J ends lost 0 bases and 7 bases, in that order; junction bases with no gene match: 9. The CDR3 loop is CASSQESRTSVVGELFF. CDR3 nucleotides: TGTGCCAGCAGCCAAGAAAGTCGGACTAGCGTTGTCGGGGAGCTGTTTTTT.

V gene TRBV12-3 or TRBV12-4 combines with J gene TRBJ2-1; no firm D call. The V end was cut by 6 bases, the J end by 3 bases, with 9 bases between. CDR3 length: 13 residues. CDR3 bases: TGTGCCAGCAGGGCGGACCGCTACAATGAGCAGTTCTTC. It translates to CASRADRYNEQFF.